This T cell receptor beta chain was sequenced during a study of T cell responses to AZD1222 COVID-19 vaccine (dated by TCRdb to the early 2020s). A note on the overall study: TCR sequencing covered 230 or so trial participants: 200 to 220 given two doses of AZD1222 and 26 given two doses of MenACWY control vaccine. Trial participants were enrolled by age into 18-55, 56-69 and 70-plus year subgroups, with approximately 150, 28 and 58 TCR-sequenced participants respectively.

As regards this clone: There is no known antigen for this receptor. There are no base qualities to consult, and no much larger clone falls within one base.

According to the study, the label for this sample's time point signals: baseline before first vaccination. The sample's treatment or condition label, decoded: meningococcal conjugate vaccine given as trial control. Vaccinee samples were obtained from the UK trials COV001 and COV002, which included a single-blind randomized controlled phase 2/3 trial of AZD1222 (ChAdOx1 nCoV-19) in healthy adults. For TCRbeta chain sequencing, PBMC samples from trial participants were taken at day 0 and at day 28 after the second dose. What the authors observed across the whole study: Because no day 14 peak-response samples were available, the repertoires could be characterized only after the peak T cell response. In the small 56-69-year group, the increase in depth fell short of significance, most likely because of low power. Participants were mostly white British, with more females than males. The authors suggested clonal diversity may have been underestimated. Reportedly, close to half of the unique spike-specific TCRs recognized epitopes lying outside the regions that are mutated in the B.1.351 and B.1.1.7 variants. After two AZD1222 doses, spike-specific TCR breadth and depth were significantly higher than at day 0 and than in MenACWY recipients. Conclusions about previously exposed vaccinees are limited, since just a handful of AZD1222 recipients were seropositive for SARS-CoV-2 at baseline. The vaccine-associated CD4 TCRs covered the entire spike protein, and the dominant responses fell in regions 160-218 and 743-854.

The CDR3 regions of human TCRbeta chains were analyzed by immunosequencing. The study's processing was this. Repertoire TCRs were checked for matches against a reference library of SARS-CoV-2-specific TCRs that had been generated using the MIRA antigen-specificity platform. Breadth was defined as the fraction of unique TCRs that were SARS-CoV-2-associated, and depth was defined as the fraction of total T cells that were SARS-CoV-2-associated. Using the MIRA data, each spike-specific TCR was assigned both to the spike region to which the TCR was reactive and to a CD4 or CD8 class. Log10-transformed breadth and depth values were compared by one-way ANOVA with Sidak's multiple comparisons tests. TCRdb mirrors the immuneACCESS table, restricted to in-frame sequences. Some clones are absent from its copies; in checked studies, under half trace to an unresolved V gene, and the reason for the others is unknown. The D gene and trimming were derived from the DNA, and the V and J assignments and clone size from that table. Within this sample are about 90,000 clones, with almost 90% of them counted one time only. The ten top clones hold around a tenth of the sample.

The source is an adult in good health. This specimen consisted of peripheral blood, obtained on day 0 of MenACWY control vaccination.

The sequence in DNA is TGTGCCAGCAGACAGTCTGGGGGGACTGAAGCTTTCTTT. The resulting protein is CASRQSGGTEAFF. This chain joins TRBV25-1 to TRBJ1-1, with a tentative D gene TRBD1 over 5 matching bases. Cut back by 6 bases and 5 bases, the V and J ends lie 13 bases apart. The germline V gene yields MGHDK for CDR1 and SYGVNS for CDR2. From cysteine to phenylalanine, the CDR3 is 13 amino acids long. The kept DNA is CDR3 alone, 39 bases in frame from the first base. Beyond the CDR3, the reference TRBV25-1 and TRBJ1-1 genes provide the residues; the full variable domain reads: EADIYQTPRYLVIGTGKKITLECSQTMGHDKMYWYQQDPGMELHLIHYSYGVNSTEKGDLSSESTVSRIRTEHFPLTLESARPSHTSQYLCASRQSGGTEAFFGQGTRLTVV.